Listed below are T cell receptor beta chains from one sample, sequenced in a study of blood T cell repertoires in COVID-19. TCRdb keeps only in-frame clones here, not all; method: immunoSEQ multiplex PCR. The sample comprises roughly 360,000 clones, around nine tenths of which are singletons, and about 0.89% rests with the top ten. Material for sequencing was PBMCs or T cells enriched from blood (not recorded which). The receptors were sampled from a woman under 40 with acute COVID-19. Both conserved end residues are part of each CDR3.

cdr3_length,v_call,j_call,cdr3_aa
15,TRBV19,TRBJ1-5,CASSTTGFSNQPQHF
14,TRBV5-1,TRBJ2-3,CASHRTGGTDTQYF
16,TRBV7-2,TRBJ1-1,CASSSYPDSSNTEAFF
13,TRBV18,TRBJ2-3,CASSPGQVDTQYF
13,TRBV10-1,TRBJ2-1,CATTAGVFDEQFF
18,TRBV5-1,TRBJ2-5,CASSSAGGSGGFQETQYF
17,TRBV19,TRBJ1-3,CASSILNSQSSGNTIYF
12,TRBV3-1/TRBV3-2,TRBJ2-7,CASSQSGSEQYF
13,TRBV10-1,TRBJ2-3,CASSEWPADTQYF
13,TRBV7-8,TRBJ2-7,CASSLGGGYEQYF
14,TRBV7-6,TRBJ2-7,CASSIERGDYEQYF
16,TRBV7-7,TRBJ2-2,CASSSTSPPDTGELFF
14,TRBV19,TRBJ2-1,CASSISGAYNEQFF
12,TRBV6-5,TRBJ1-1,CASGDRVPEAFF
12,TRBV4-1,TRBJ2-7,CASSDRRLEQYF
15,TRBV18,TRBJ2-7,CASSRTIGTSYEQYF
16,TRBV2,TRBJ1-1,CASSGGQGATNTEAFF
14,TRBV6-2/TRBV6-3,TRBJ2-7,CASSRDGTIYEQYF
15,TRBV27,TRBJ2-4,CASSLYRDIGNIQYF
15,TRBV5-1,TRBJ1-3,CASSFTGGSGNTIYF